This entry lists 15 T cell receptor beta chains sequenced from one sample in a study of regulatory T cells in long-lasting Graves disease. Time point meaning: newly diagnosed GD, antithyroid drugs for less than 3 months. The TCR library was made from RNA that had been extracted from PBMCs in TRIzol. Assembly of TCR beta libraries relied on iRepertoire HTBI primers together with Arm-PCR of CDR3 regions. One entry per CDR3 protein results from TCRdb running MiXCR on the multiplex PCR reads. Among approximately 540,000 distinct CDR3 sequences listed, 12% were seen once. These data were also filed under a second study, of T cells in Graves' hyperthyroidism and ophthalmopathy.

Here the sequenced sample was peripheral blood mononuclear cells (PBMCs), taken at new diagnosis, from a patient treated with antithyroid drugs. The receptor set was obtained from a woman in her twenties or thirties with Graves disease.

CDR3 protein: CASSPRRAGTVQETQYF. The CDR3 DNA reads TGTGCCAGCTCACCACGGCGTGCCGGGACAGTACAAGAGACCCAGTACTTC. The rearrangement uses TRBV18 and TRBJ2-5, with TRBD1 matching over 7 bases. CDR3 length equals 17 residues. Germline loops: CDR1 KGHSH, CDR2 LQKENI. V dropped 1 base and J dropped 2; count of bases not matched to a gene: 10.

At least ten counts were recorded for this clonotype. The chain is built from TRBV12-3 or TRBV12-4 and TRBJ2-1; D uncertain. The CDR3 loop spans 15 amino acids. V was cut by 6 bases and J by 4 bases, with 16 bases left in between. The CDR3 region is CASSLVYKDYNEQFF. The CDR3 region has the DNA TGTGCCAGCAGCCTAGTTTATAAGGATTACAATGAGCAGTTCTTC.

This clonotype was counted at least ten times. The genes are TRBV20-1 and TRBJ2-1, with D tentatively TRBD2 (6 bases). The germline gives CDR1 DFQATT, CDR2 SNEGSKA (reference sequence). The CDR3 runs to 16 residues. Between the trimmed V and J ends, which lost 0 bases and 5 bases, there was a span of 17 bases. CDR3 loop: CSAREWEAVLNNEQFF. The CDR3 nucleotides read TGCAGTGCTAGAGAATGGGAGGCGGTCCTTAACAATGAGCAGTTCTTC.

This clonotype was seen repeatedly, ten times or more. The genes are TRBV11-2 and TRBJ2-3, with D possibly matching TRBD2 (6 bases). The length of the CDR3 is 14 residues. Trimming cost V 5 bases and J 8 bases, with 17 bases left between them. CDR1 and CDR2 from the germline V gene are SGHAT and FQNNGV. The CDR3, as DNA: TGTGCCAGCAGCAACACGGTACTAGCTGGTACGCAGTATTTT. Translating it yields CASSNTVLAGTQYF.

This clonotype was seen many times. CDR3 protein: CASGSVSYEQYF. Written as DNA, the CDR3 is TGTGCCTCCGGAAGCGTATCCTACGAGCAGTACTTC. This sequence joins TRBV7-2 and TRBJ2-7; D is ambiguous. Trimming took off 11 bases at V and 1 base at J, with 12 bases between the two ends. CDR1 SGHTA and CDR2 FQGNSA come from the germline V gene. The CDR3 runs 12 residues.

This clonotype was counted ten times or more. CDR3 DNA sequence: TGTGCCTGGATTGGTGCAGGGAAGAACACTGAAGCTTTCTTT. This gives the protein CAWIGAGKNTEAFF. The chain joins TRBV30 to TRBJ1-1, with a weak D call TRBD1 (5 bases). The CDR3 has 14 residues. V dropped 4 bases and J dropped 1 base, with 13 bases sitting between them. Germline CDR1 and CDR2: GTSNPN and SVGIG (reference sequence).

This clonotype was recorded many times. Here the CDR3 reads CASSPGGGTYNEQFF. CDR3 bases: TGTGCCAGCAGCCCGGGGGGGGGGACCTACAATGAGCAGTTCTTC. The rearrangement links TRBV28 to TRBJ2-1, with 8 bases aligning to TRBD2. CDR1 is MDHEN and CDR2 is SYDVKM in the germline V gene. This CDR3 region has 15 residues. The ends lost 6 bases at V and 2 bases at J; junction bases unmatched: 6.

The table lists this clonotype with many counts. The J gene is TRBJ1-1, the V gene TRBV6-5; the D gene is possibly TRBD1 (5 bases). Germline CDR1 is MNHEY and CDR2 is SVGAGI. V lost 0 bases to trimming and J lost 2 bases, with 10 bases between them. The CDR3 length is 15 residues. CDR3 nucleotide sequence: TGTGCCAGCAGTTACTCTCAGGGATTTAACACTGAAGCTTTCTTT. Protein sequence: CASSYSQGFNTEAFF.

This clonotype was seen a handful of times. The chain carries TRBV30 and TRBJ2-1; 10 bases line up with TRBD2. The junction had 12 bases not matched to a gene; V was cut back by 4 bases and J by 3 bases. The germline CDR1 and CDR2 sequences are GTSNPN and SVGIG (reference sequence). CDR3 length: 17 amino acids. In DNA, the CDR3 is TGTGCCTGGACCCATATGCGGACTAGCGGAGGCTACAATGAGCAGTTCTTC. It translates to CAWTHMRTSGGYNEQFF.

The CDR3 is CASRSQRITGELFF. The DNA for the CDR3 is TGTGCCAGTAGGAGCCAAAGGATCACCGGGGAGCTGTTTTTT. The chain is built from TRBV19 and TRBJ2-2, with D unresolved. This CDR3 region has 14 residues. CDR1 and CDR2 from the germline V gene are LNHDA and SQIVND (reference sequence). Trimming shortened V by 6 bases and J by 4 bases, and 12 bases separated the two germline ends.

This clonotype was counted at least ten times. The chain links TRBV12-3 or TRBV12-4 to TRBJ1-1; unclear D gene. CDR3 size: 13 residues. V was cut by 5 bases and J by 4 bases, with 11 bases left in between. This chain's CDR3 is CASSLEGLTEAFF. CDR3 bases: TGTGCCAGCAGTCTGGAGGGTCTCACTGAAGCTTTCTTT.

This clonotype has a count of ten or more. The rearrangement uses TRBV7-6 and TRBJ1-2; 9 nucleotides align to TRBD1. Unmatched junction bases numbered 9, after V lost 3 bases and J lost 4 bases. In germline, CDR1 is SGHVS, CDR2 FNYEAQ. The CDR3 totals 16 residues. The chain's CDR3 is CASSFGDREILYGYTF. CDR3 nucleotide sequence: TGTGCCAGCAGCTTCGGGGACAGGGAGATCCTCTATGGCTACACCTTC.

This clonotype was counted many times. CDR3 coding DNA: TGTGCCAGCAGCTTAGATCTAGCGCAAGAGACCCAGTACTTC. Amino acid sequence: CASSLDLAQETQYF. The J gene is TRBJ2-5, the V gene TRBV27, with TRBD2 as a possible D gene (6 bases). This CDR3 contains 14 residues. The germline gives CDR1 MNHEY, CDR2 SMNVEV (reference sequence). The ends were cut back, 6 bases at V and 2 bases at J, with 13 bases in the middle.

This clonotype was detected ten times or more. The chain is built from TRBV20-1 and TRBJ1-1, with TRBD1 matching over 7 bases. The CDR3 covers 11 residues. Per the germline V gene, CDR1 is DFQATT and CDR2 is SNEGSKA (reference sequence). CDR3 DNA sequence: TGCCTGGGACAGATGAACACTGAAGCTTTCTTT. Translation gives CLGQMNTEAFF.

This clonotype has at least ten counts. This chain links TRBV5-1 with TRBJ1-5, with D hard to call. The germline gives CDR1 SGHRS, CDR2 YFSETQ. The CDR3 is made up of 15 amino acids. Between the trimmed V and J ends, which lost 5 bases and 0 bases, there was a span of 12 bases. CDR3 protein: CASRTIPSSNQPQHF. The CDR3 region has the DNA TGCGCCAGCAGGACCATTCCGAGTAGCAATCAGCCCCAGCATTTT.